Sequencing of this TCR beta chain was carried out in a study of control samples from healthy donors and cancer patients. From germline, CDR1 is KGHDR and CDR2 SFDVKD. This CDR3 spans 14 amino acids. V lost 3 bases and J 12 bases, leaving 17 bases between the germline ends. This clone was observed a handful of times. Libraries were prepared by immunoSEQ multiplex PCR; TCRdb keeps only in-frame clonotypes and omits some of them. The table shows around 80,000 clones, with roughly 90% occurring only once. Sequencing input: blood. The TCR comes from a woman aged 50 to 65 in good health. The rearrangement joins TRBV24-1 to TRBJ2-1; D not certain. The CDR3 nucleotides read TGTGCCACCAGTGATCCCCCCGACGTTCGCGGGCAGTTCTTC. Residues: CATSDPPDVRGQFF.